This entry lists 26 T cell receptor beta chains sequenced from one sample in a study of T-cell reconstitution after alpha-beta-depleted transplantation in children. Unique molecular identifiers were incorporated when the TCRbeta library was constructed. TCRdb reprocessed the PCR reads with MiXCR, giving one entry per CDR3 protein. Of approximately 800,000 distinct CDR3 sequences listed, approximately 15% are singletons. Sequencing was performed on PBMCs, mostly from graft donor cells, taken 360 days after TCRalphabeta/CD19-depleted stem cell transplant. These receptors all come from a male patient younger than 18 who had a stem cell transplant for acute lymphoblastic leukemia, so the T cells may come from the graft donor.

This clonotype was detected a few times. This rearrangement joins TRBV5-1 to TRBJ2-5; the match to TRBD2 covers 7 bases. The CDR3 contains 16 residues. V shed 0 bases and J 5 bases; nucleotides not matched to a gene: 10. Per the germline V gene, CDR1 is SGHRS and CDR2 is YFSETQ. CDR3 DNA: TGCGCCAGCAGCTTGGCCGTGGGAGGGCCTCGCGAGACCCAGTACTTC. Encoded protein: CASSLAVGGPRETQYF.

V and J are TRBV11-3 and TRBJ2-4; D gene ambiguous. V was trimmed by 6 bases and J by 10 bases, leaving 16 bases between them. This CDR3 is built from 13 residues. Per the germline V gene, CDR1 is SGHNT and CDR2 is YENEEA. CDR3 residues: CASSPGVQWIQYF. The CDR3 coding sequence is TGTGCCAGCAGTCCAGGAGTCCAATGGATTCAGTACTTC.

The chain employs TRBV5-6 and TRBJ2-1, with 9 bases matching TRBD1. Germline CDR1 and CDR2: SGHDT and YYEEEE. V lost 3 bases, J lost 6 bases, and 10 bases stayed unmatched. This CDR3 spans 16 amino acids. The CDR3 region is CASSWPIEGQGNEQFF. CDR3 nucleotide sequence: TGTGCCAGCAGCTGGCCTATCGAGGGACAGGGCAATGAGCAGTTCTTC.

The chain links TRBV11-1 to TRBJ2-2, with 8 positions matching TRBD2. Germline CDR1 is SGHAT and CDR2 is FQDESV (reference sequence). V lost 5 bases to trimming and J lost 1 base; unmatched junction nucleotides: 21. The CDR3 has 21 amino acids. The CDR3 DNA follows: TGTGCCAGCAGCCAACCCAATTTGGGCGGGAGGACCTACCTGAACACCGGGGAGCTGTTTTTT. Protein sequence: CASSQPNLGGRTYLNTGELFF. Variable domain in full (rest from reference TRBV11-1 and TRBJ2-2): EAEVAQSPRYKITEKSQAVAFWCDPISGHATLYWYRQILGQGPELLVQFQDESVVDDSQLPKDRFSAERLKGVDSTLKIQPAELGDSAMYLCASSQPNLGGRTYLNTGELFFGEGSRLTVL.

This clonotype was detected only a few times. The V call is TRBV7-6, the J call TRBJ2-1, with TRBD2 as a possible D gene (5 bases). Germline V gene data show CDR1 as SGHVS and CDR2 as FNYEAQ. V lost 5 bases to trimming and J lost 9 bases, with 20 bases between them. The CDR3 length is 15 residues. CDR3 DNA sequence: TGTGCCAGCAGCAATCCCTATACTAGAATCGGTGAGCAGTTCTTC. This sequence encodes CASSNPYTRIGEQFF.

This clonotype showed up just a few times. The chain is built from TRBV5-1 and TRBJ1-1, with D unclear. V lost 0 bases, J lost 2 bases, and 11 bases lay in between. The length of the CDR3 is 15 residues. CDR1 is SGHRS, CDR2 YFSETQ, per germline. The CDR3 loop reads CASSLERQPNTEAFF. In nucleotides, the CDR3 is TGCGCCAGCAGCTTGGAAAGACAACCCAACACTGAAGCTTTCTTT.

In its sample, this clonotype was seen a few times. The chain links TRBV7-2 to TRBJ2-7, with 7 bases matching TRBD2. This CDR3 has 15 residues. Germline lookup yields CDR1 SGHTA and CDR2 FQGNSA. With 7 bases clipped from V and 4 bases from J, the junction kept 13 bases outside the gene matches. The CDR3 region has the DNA TGTGCCAGCACCCAGAGGGGCGGGAGAGGTTACGAGCAGTACTTC. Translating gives CASTQRGGRGYEQYF.

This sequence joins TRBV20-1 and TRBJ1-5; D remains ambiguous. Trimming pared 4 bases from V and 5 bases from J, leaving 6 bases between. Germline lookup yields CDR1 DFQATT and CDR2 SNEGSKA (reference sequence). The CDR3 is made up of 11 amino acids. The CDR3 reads CSAMMDQPQHF. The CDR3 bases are TGCAGTGCTATGATGGATCAGCCCCAGCATTTT.

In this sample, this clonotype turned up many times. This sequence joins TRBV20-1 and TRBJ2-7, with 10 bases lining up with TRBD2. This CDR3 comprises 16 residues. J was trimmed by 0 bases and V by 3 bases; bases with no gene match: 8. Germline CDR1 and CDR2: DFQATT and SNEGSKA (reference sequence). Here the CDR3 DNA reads TGCAGTGCTAGGGATCTTAGCGGGAGGCTCTCCTACGAGCAGTACTTC. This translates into CSARDLSGRLSYEQYF.

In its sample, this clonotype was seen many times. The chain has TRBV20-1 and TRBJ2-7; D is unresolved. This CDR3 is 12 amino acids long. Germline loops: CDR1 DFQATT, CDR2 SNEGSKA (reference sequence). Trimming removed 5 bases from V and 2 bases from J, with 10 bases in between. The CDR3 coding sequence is TGCAGTGCTGCCCCGGGTGCCTACGAGCAGTACTTC. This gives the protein CSAAPGAYEQYF.

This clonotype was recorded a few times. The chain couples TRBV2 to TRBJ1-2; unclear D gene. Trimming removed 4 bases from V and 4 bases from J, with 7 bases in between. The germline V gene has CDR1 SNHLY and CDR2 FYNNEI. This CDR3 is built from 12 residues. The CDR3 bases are TGTGCCAGCAGTGTACAAGCCTATGGCTACACCTTC. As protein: CASSVQAYGYTF.

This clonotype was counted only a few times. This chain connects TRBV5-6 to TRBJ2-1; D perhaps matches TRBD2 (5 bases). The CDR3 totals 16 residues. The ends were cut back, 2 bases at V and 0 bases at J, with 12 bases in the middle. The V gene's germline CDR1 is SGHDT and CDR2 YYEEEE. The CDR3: CASSFPSYNSYNEQFF. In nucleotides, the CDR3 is TGTGCCAGCAGCTTCCCTAGCTACAACTCCTACAATGAGCAGTTCTTC. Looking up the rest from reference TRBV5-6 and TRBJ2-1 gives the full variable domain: DAGVTQSPTHLIKTRGQQVTLRCSPKSGHDTVSWYQQALGQGPQFIFQYYEEEERQRGNFPDRFSGHQFPNYSSELNVNALLLGDSALYLCASSFPSYNSYNEQFFGPGTRLTVL.

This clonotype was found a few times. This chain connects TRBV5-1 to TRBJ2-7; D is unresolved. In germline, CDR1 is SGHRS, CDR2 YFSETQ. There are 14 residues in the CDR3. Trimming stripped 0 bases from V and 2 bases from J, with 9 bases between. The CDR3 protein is CASSLGRVTYEQYF. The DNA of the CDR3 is TGCGCCAGCAGCTTGGGACGGGTAACCTACGAGCAGTACTTC.

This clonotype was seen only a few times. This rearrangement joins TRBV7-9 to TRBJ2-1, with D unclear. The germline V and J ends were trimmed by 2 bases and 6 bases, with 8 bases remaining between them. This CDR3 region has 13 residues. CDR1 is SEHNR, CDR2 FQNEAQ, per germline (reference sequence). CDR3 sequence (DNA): TGTGCCAGCAGCTTATTGGTCGGCAATGAGCAGTTCTTC. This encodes CASSLLVGNEQFF.

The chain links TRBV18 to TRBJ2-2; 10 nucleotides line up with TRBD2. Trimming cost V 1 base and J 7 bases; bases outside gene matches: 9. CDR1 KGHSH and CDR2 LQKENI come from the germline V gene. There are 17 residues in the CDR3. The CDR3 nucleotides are TGTGCCAGCTCACCACTTCTAGCGGGAGCTGGCCGCGGGGAGCTGTTTTTT. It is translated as CASSPLLAGAGRGELFF.

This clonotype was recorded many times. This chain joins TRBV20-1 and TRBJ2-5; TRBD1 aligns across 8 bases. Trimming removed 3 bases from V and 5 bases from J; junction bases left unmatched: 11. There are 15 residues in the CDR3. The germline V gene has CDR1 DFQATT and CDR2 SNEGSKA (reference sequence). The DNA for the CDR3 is TGCAGTGCTAGGGACGGACAGGGTGGTGGGGAGACCCAGTACTTC. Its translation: CSARDGQGGGETQYF.

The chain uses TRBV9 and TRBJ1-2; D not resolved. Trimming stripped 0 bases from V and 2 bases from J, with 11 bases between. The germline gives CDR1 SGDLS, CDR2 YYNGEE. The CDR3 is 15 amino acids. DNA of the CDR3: TGTGCCAGCAGCGTAGGGCCCGCGGCCAACTATGGCTACACCTTC. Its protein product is CASSVGPAANYGYTF.

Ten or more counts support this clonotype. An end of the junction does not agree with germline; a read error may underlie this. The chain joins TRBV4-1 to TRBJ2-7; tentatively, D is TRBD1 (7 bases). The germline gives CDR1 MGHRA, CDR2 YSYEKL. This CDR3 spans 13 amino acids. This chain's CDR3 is CASSQGGGYEQYF. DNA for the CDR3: TGTGCCAGCAGCCAGGGGGGTGGCTACGAGCAGTACTTC.

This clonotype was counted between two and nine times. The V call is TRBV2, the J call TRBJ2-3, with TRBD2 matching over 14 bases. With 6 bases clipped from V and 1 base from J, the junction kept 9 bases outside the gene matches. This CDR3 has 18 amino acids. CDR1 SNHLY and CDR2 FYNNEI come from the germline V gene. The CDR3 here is CASSVRTSGRRGTDTQYF. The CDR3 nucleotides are TGTGCCAGCAGCGTTCGGACTAGCGGGAGGCGAGGCACAGATACGCAGTATTTT.

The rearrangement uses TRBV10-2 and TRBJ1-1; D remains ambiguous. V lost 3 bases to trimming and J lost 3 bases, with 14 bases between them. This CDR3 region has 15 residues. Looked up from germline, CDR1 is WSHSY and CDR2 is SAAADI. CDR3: CASSEWAVGDTEAFF. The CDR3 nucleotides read TGCGCCAGCAGTGAATGGGCAGTTGGTGACACTGAAGCTTTCTTT.

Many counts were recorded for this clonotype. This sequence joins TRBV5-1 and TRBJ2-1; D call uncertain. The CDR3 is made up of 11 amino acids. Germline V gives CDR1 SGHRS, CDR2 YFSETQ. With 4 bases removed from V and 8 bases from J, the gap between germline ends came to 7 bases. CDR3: CASSLSYEQFF. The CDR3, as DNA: TGCGCCAGCAGCCTGAGCTATGAGCAGTTCTTC.

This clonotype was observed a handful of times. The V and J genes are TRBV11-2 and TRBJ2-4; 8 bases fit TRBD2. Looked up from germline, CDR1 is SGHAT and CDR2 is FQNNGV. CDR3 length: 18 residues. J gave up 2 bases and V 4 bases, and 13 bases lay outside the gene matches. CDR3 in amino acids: CASSSSRTSFSTKNIQYF. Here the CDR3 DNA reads TGTGCCAGCAGCTCATCCCGGACTAGCTTCTCCACCAAAAACATTCAGTACTTC.

CDR3 region: CASRDRGVTEAFF. As DNA, the CDR3 is TGCGCCAGCCGTGACAGGGGAGTCACTGAAGCTTTCTTT. The chain combines TRBV5-1 with TRBJ1-1, with TRBD1 matching 8 bases. V was clipped by 7 bases and J by 4 bases; unmatched bases: 6. Germline-derived CDR1 and CDR2 are SGHRS and YFSETQ. The CDR3 contains 13 residues.

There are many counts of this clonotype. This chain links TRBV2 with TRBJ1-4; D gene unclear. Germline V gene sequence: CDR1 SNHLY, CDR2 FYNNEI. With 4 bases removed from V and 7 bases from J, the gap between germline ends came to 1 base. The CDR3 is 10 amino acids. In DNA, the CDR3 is TGTGCCAGCAGTGTTGAAAAACTGTTTTTT. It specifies CASSVEKLFF.

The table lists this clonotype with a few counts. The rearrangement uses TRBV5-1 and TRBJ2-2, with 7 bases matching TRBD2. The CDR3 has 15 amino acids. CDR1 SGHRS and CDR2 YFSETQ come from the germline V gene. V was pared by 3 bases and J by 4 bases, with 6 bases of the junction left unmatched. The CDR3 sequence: CASSWRESSTGELFF. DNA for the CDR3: TGCGCCAGCAGCTGGCGGGAGAGTAGCACCGGGGAGCTGTTTTTT. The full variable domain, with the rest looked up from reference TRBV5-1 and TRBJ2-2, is KAGVTQTPRYLIKTRGQQVTLSCSPISGHRSVSWYQQTPGQGLQFLFEYFSETQRNKGNFPGRFSGRQFSNSRSEMNVSTLELGDSALYLCASSWRESSTGELFFGEGSRLTVL.

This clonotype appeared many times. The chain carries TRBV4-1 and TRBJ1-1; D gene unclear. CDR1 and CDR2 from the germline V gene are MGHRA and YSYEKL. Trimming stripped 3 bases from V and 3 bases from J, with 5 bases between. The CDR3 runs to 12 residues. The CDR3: CASSQGYTEAFF. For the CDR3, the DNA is TGCGCCAGCAGCCAGGGGTACACTGAAGCTTTCTTT.